Shown below are 28 T cell receptor beta chains from a single sample sequenced in a study of monozygotic twins with inflammatory bowel disease. Using the 5' RACE reads, TCRdb records one entry per CDR3 protein without DNA. In total, the table holds a few hundred thousand distinct CDR3 sequences. Sample: blood. All receptors derive from a human donor with ulcerative colitis or Crohn's disease, or a healthy co-twin of an affected twin (not recorded which).

V and J are TRBV27 and TRBJ2-1; TCRdb returns TRBD2, unconfirmable since there is no DNA. This CDR3 has 19 residues. Per germline, CDR1 MNHEY and CDR2 SMNVEV (reference sequence). The CDR3 here is CASSFRPLTSGGIYNEQFF.

This chain links TRBV20-1 with TRBJ1-5; there is no DNA to check the TCRdb D call of TRBD1. Germline CDR1 DFQATT, CDR2 SNEGSKA (reference sequence). This CDR3 spans 15 amino acids. This chain's CDR3 is CSAQPAARGNQPQHF.

The chain combines TRBV10-3 with TRBJ2-1; there is no DNA to check the TCRdb D call of TRBD2. Germline loops: CDR1 ENHRY, CDR2 SYGVKD. The length of the CDR3 is 19 residues. The CDR3 protein is CAISESRTASGGPDNEQFF.

The chain has TRBV7-2 and TRBJ2-1. CDR1 and CDR2 from the germline V gene are SGHTA and FQGNSA. CDR3 length equals 16 residues. This chain's CDR3 is CASSLQPLAATGEQFF. The full variable domain, its missing parts supplied by reference TRBV7-2 and TRBJ2-1, is GAGVSQSPSNKVTEKGKDVELRCDPISGHTALYWYRQSLGQGLEFLIYFQGNSAPDKSGLPSDRFSAERTGGSVSTLTIQRTQQEDSAVYLCASSLQPLAATGEQFFGPGTRLTVL.

This chain links TRBV7-2 with TRBJ2-3; TCRdb indicates TRBD2, and absent DNA this call remains unverified. CDR1 is SGHTA and CDR2 is FQGNSA in the germline V gene. The CDR3 length is 17 residues. CDR3 in amino acids: CASSPGTSGRSRGTQYF. Together with reference TRBV7-2 and TRBJ2-3, the CDR3 gives the full variable domain: GAGVSQSPSNKVTEKGKDVELRCDPISGHTALYWYRQSLGQGLEFLIYFQGNSAPDKSGLPSDRFSAERTGGSVSTLTIQRTQQEDSAVYLCASSPGTSGRSRGTQYFGPGTRLTVL.

The V gene is TRBV12-3 or TRBV12-4, the J gene TRBJ1-6; there is no DNA to check the TCRdb D call of TRBD1. This CDR3 is 14 amino acids long. This CDR3 reads CASSSPQGDSPLHF.

This rearrangement joins TRBV28 to TRBJ2-3; the D call of TRBD2 rests on TCRdb alone, since no DNA is present to check it. This CDR3 is built from 16 residues. Looked up from germline, CDR1 is MDHEN and CDR2 is SYDVKM. This chain's CDR3 is CASTSRRIGGTDTQYF.

This rearrangement joins TRBV5-4 to TRBJ2-3; TCRdb selects TRBD1, and the lack of DNA leaves this call unchecked. This CDR3 is built from 14 residues. The germline CDR1 and CDR2 sequences are SGHNT and YYREEE (reference sequence). The CDR3 spells CASSLDALGDTQYF.

The chain couples TRBV27 to TRBJ2-1; TCRdb calls TRBD2, which cannot be checked without DNA. Per the germline V gene, CDR1 is MNHEY and CDR2 is SMNVEV (reference sequence). The length of the CDR3 is 13 residues. The CDR3 reads CASFSVSYNEQFF.

The chain employs TRBV7-7 and TRBJ2-5; as DNA is missing, the TRBD2 call by TCRdb cannot be tested. Germline lookup yields CDR1 SSHAT and CDR2 FNYEAQ (reference sequence). This CDR3 is 16 amino acids long. The CDR3 reads CASSLASGEGRQTQYF.

The chain has TRBV30 and TRBJ2-1; TCRdb picks TRBD2, but there is no DNA to check that call. Looked up from germline, CDR1 is GTSNPN and CDR2 is SVGIG (reference sequence). The CDR3 covers 15 residues. This CDR3 reads CAWSKWWEEDMEQFF.

The V call is TRBV5-1, the J call TRBJ1-1; TCRdb calls TRBD1, which cannot be checked without DNA. Germline values: CDR1 SGHRS, CDR2 YFSETQ. The CDR3 spans 15 residues. This CDR3 is CASTWAGGKNTEAFF.

The rearrangement links TRBV2 to TRBJ1-2; the D gene TCRdb calls, TRBD1, cannot be checked with no DNA. Germline CDR1 SNHLY, CDR2 FYNNEI. The CDR3 is made up of 14 amino acids. CDR3 region: CASSPVGRVYGYTF.

The chain is built from TRBV10-1 and TRBJ2-3; TCRdb's assignment of TRBD2 cannot be checked, as there is no DNA. This CDR3 has 13 amino acids. The germline CDR1 and CDR2 sequences are WNHNN and SYGVQD (reference sequence). CDR3 residues: CASSAGGTNTQYF.

This chain connects TRBV11-2 to TRBJ2-1; TCRdb calls TRBD1, which cannot be checked without DNA. Germline V CDR1 and CDR2: SGHAT, FQNNGV. CDR3 length: 16 amino acids. CDR3 loop: CASSSGLSPTVNEQFF.

The chain employs TRBV5-4 and TRBJ1-2. The CDR3 is 11 residues long. Germline V gene data show CDR1 as SGHNT and CDR2 as YYREEE (reference sequence). The CDR3: CASSLVGAYTF.

The chain carries TRBV7-7 and TRBJ2-1; with no DNA, the TCRdb D assignment of TRBD1 cannot be verified. This CDR3 spans 17 amino acids. Germline lookup yields CDR1 SSHAT and CDR2 FNYEAQ (reference sequence). Here the CDR3 reads CASSAHLQGGNYNEQFF.

The rearrangement links TRBV25-1 to TRBJ1-2; TCRdb indicates TRBD1, and absent DNA this call remains unverified. The length of the CDR3 is 12 residues. CDR1 and CDR2 from the germline V gene are MGHDK and SYGVNS. The CDR3: CASGGQYYGYTF.

This chain uses TRBV6-2 or TRBV6-3 with TRBJ2-1. The CDR3 has 14 residues. Germline V lookup: CDR1 MNHEY, CDR2 SVGEGT. CDR3 residues: CASSYSKGSNEQFF.

The chain combines TRBV28 with TRBJ2-1; TCRdb's D call, TRBD2, is unchecked because there is no DNA. From germline, CDR1 is MDHEN and CDR2 SYDVKM. The CDR3 extends over 15 amino acids. CDR3 sequence reads: CASSPPAGGPPKQFF.

The chain's CDR3 is CAWMARQKIPGELFF. V usage is TRBV30 and J usage is TRBJ2-2. CDR1 GTSNPN and CDR2 SVGIG come from the germline V gene (reference sequence). The CDR3 runs 15 residues.

The CDR3 sequence is CSAPPLAGTGDYGYTF. The rearrangement uses TRBV20-1 and TRBJ1-2; the D gene TCRdb calls, TRBD1, cannot be checked with no DNA. There are 16 residues in the CDR3. CDR1 DFQATT and CDR2 SNEGSKA come from the germline V gene (reference sequence).

The chain carries TRBV28 and TRBJ1-2. CDR3 size: 12 residues. Germline lookup yields CDR1 MDHEN and CDR2 SYDVKM. CDR3 amino acids: CASSLSANGYTF.

V usage is TRBV15 and J usage is TRBJ1-2; TCRdb gives TRBD1 as the D gene, but with no DNA this cannot be confirmed. Germline V gene data show CDR1 as LNHNV and CDR2 as YYDKDF (reference sequence). There are 18 residues in the CDR3. This CDR3 reads CATSRDRMPDREKSGYTF.

This sequence joins TRBV7-2 and TRBJ2-7; TCRdb calls TRBD2, which cannot be checked without DNA. The V gene's germline CDR1 is SGHTA and CDR2 FQGNSA. The length of the CDR3 is 15 residues. CDR3 region: CASSAATSGRDEQYF.

The chain couples TRBV7-9 to TRBJ2-3. The CDR3 is made up of 16 amino acids. In germline, CDR1 is SEHNR, CDR2 FQNEAQ (reference sequence). CDR3 sequence reads: CASSLHDTVSTDTQYF.

The rearrangement uses TRBV7-2 and TRBJ1-6; the TCRdb D gene call, TRBD1, has no DNA to confirm it. Germline values: CDR1 SGHTA, CDR2 FQGNSA. The CDR3 totals 16 residues. CDR3 in amino acids: CASSLSGPGGASPLHF. The variable domain in full, with the rest retrieved from reference TRBV7-2 and TRBJ1-6, is GAGVSQSPSNKVTEKGKDVELRCDPISGHTALYWYRQSLGQGLEFLIYFQGNSAPDKSGLPSDRFSAERTGGSVSTLTIQRTQQEDSAVYLCASSLSGPGGASPLHFGNGTRLTVT.

The chain links TRBV9 to TRBJ2-7; there is no DNA to check the TCRdb D call of TRBD1. CDR1 is SGDLS and CDR2 is YYNGEE in the germline V gene. The CDR3 consists of 13 residues. CDR3 residues: CASSVAQGYEQYF.